One and the same sample provided the 19 T cell receptor beta chains below, sequenced in a study of OX40 agonist ivuxolimab in advanced cancers. TCRdb keeps only in-frame clones here, not all; method: immunoSEQ multiplex PCR. The table lists about 14,000 clones, roughly 82% of them singletons. The source material was CD4+ or CD8+ T cells sorted from blood, sampled in a trial of the OX40 agonist ivuxolimab. The receptors here all came from an adult with an advanced solid tumor such as melanoma, head and neck, liver or kidney cancer.

The rearrangement joins TRBV9 to TRBJ2-3, with D perhaps matching TRBD2 (6 bases). With 7 bases removed from V and 3 bases from J, the gap between germline ends came to 15 bases. Germline-derived CDR1 and CDR2 are SGDLS and YYNGEE. The CDR3 spans 14 residues. CDR3: CASGFGTATDTQYF. The CDR3 coding sequence is TGTGCCAGCGGGTTTGGGACTGCGACAGATACGCAGTATTTT.

This clone was picked up a small number of times. The chain combines TRBV28 with TRBJ2-7, with D unclear. With 6 bases removed from V and 5 bases from J, the gap between germline ends came to 8 bases. The CDR3 extends over 11 amino acids. Germline loops: CDR1 MDHEN, CDR2 SYDVKM. The CDR3 spells CASRSRDEQYF. The CDR3 DNA sequence: TGTGCCAGCAGGTCGCGCGACGAGCAGTACTTC.

The chain links TRBV27 to TRBJ1-5; 8 positions match TRBD1. This CDR3 spans 14 amino acids. In germline, CDR1 is MNHEY, CDR2 SMNVEV (reference sequence). The V segment lost 4 bases and the J segment 7 bases; nucleotides outside the gene matches: 6. The CDR3 loop is CASSSTGGRQPQHF. The CDR3 coding sequence is TGTGCCAGCAGTTCCACAGGGGGTAGACAGCCCCAGCATTTT.

The genes are TRBV11-2 and TRBJ2-2; weak D call: TRBD2 (6 bases). The V and J ends lost 1 base and 4 bases respectively, with 16 bases between them. The CDR3 sequence is 17 residues long. The germline V gene has CDR1 SGHAT and CDR2 FQNNGV. CDR3 DNA sequence: TGTGCCAGCAGCTTAGGTGAGGGACTTCTGCCCACCGGGGAGCTGTTTTTT. It specifies CASSLGEGLLPTGELFF.

The rearrangement joins TRBV6-4 to TRBJ2-3, with 11 bases that match TRBD2. This CDR3 region has 15 residues. V trimming: 3 bases; J trimming: 7 bases; junction bases outside the gene matches: 6. The V gene's germline CDR1 is MRHNA and CDR2 SNTAGT. For the CDR3, the DNA is TGTGCCAGCAGTGAAGGTAGCGGGGGGGCCTATACGCAGTATTTT. Amino acids: CASSEGSGGAYTQYF.

V is TRBV5-1 and J is TRBJ1-4; a weak D match, TRBD1 (6 bases). This CDR3 is built from 13 residues. Deletions cut 4 bases from V and 6 bases from J, with 10 bases between. From germline, CDR1 is SGHRS and CDR2 YFSETQ. The CDR3 loop reads CASSPQGYEKLFF. Here the CDR3 DNA reads TGCGCCAGCAGCCCACAGGGTTATGAAAAACTGTTTTTT.

By share, this clone counts as large. One junction end does not reproduce the germline sequence, and a read error may be involved. V is TRBV27 and J is TRBJ2-2; no firm D call. Germline V gives CDR1 MNHEY, CDR2 SMNVEV (reference sequence). The CDR3 is 15 amino acids. The chain's CDR3 is CASSLESGNAGELFF. Written as DNA, the CDR3 is TGTGCCAGCAGTTTGGAGTCTGGGAACGCCGGGGAGCTGTTTTTT.

This clone was recorded once. The rearrangement joins TRBV29-1 to TRBJ2-3, with D uncertain. The germline CDR1 and CDR2 sequences are SQVTM and ANQGSEA. The CDR3 has 12 amino acids. V was trimmed by 3 bases and J by 0 bases, leaving 4 bases between them. The CDR3 here is CSVEGSTDTQYF. CDR3 coding DNA: TGCAGCGTTGAGGGTAGCACAGATACGCAGTATTTT.

This clone appeared a few times. The chain employs TRBV27 and TRBJ2-7; no definite D call. V lost 2 bases and J 6 bases, leaving 8 bases between the germline ends. The germline CDR1 and CDR2 sequences are MNHEY and SMNVEV (reference sequence). This CDR3 is 12 amino acids long. CDR3 sequence reads: CASSLTGVEQYF. The CDR3 nucleotides read TGTGCCAGCAGTTTAACTGGGGTCGAGCAGTACTTC.

The chain links TRBV29-1 to TRBJ2-1; TRBD2 aligns across 11 bases. The CDR3 is 14 residues long. V lost 6 bases to trimming and J lost 1 base; unmatched junction nucleotides: 2. Germline V lookup: CDR1 SQVTM, CDR2 ANQGSEA. The CDR3 nucleotides read TGCAGCGTCACTAGCGGGAGTTCCTACAATGAGCAGTTCTTC. It encodes CSVTSGSSYNEQFF.

The gene calls are TRBV5-4 and TRBJ2-2; no definite D call. CDR1 and CDR2 from the germline V gene are SGHNT and YYREEE (reference sequence). The CDR3 has 15 amino acids. Trimming took off 0 bases at V and 5 bases at J, with 11 bases between the two ends. CDR3 coding DNA: TGTGCCAGCAGCTTGGCTGGGAAGGGAACCGGGGAGCTGTTTTTT. Translated, it gives CASSLAGKGTGELFF. Using reference TRBV5-4 and TRBJ2-2 for the parts outside the CDR3, the full variable domain is ETGVTQSPTHLIKTRGQQVTLRCSSQSGHNTVSWYQQALGQGPQFIFQYYREEENGRGNFPPRFSGLQFPNYSSELNVNALELDDSALYLCASSLAGKGTGELFFGEGSRLTVL.

This clone was found once. The chain has TRBV28 and TRBJ2-5; tentatively, D is TRBD1 (5 bases). Germline V gene data show CDR1 as MDHEN and CDR2 as SYDVKM. The CDR3 is 16 residues long. Trimming pared 2 bases from V and 2 bases from J, leaving 15 bases between. Here the CDR3 reads CASSLEQDTLQETQYF. Written as DNA, the CDR3 is TGTGCCAGCAGTTTAGAACAGGACACTCTACAAGAGACCCAGTACTTC.

V is TRBV7-8 and J is TRBJ1-1; D is unclear. CDR1 and CDR2 from the germline V gene are SGHVS and FQNEAQ. The length of the CDR3 is 14 residues. V was clipped by 5 bases and J by 1 base, with 11 bases between them. CDR3 sequence: CASSKNLGNTEAFF. The CDR3 DNA is TGTGCCAGCAGCAAGAATCTCGGGAACACTGAAGCTTTCTTT.

The genes are TRBV4-1 and TRBJ2-3, with 9 bases that match TRBD2. CDR1 and CDR2 (germline): MGHRA, YSYEKL. This CDR3 comprises 16 residues. Trimming removed 4 bases from V and 4 bases from J; junction bases left unmatched: 9. CDR3 loop: CASSPRSGRPADTQYF. DNA of the CDR3: TGCGCCAGCAGCCCGCGTAGCGGGAGACCCGCAGATACGCAGTATTTT.

This sequence joins TRBV7-2 and TRBJ2-1; 7 bases align to TRBD2. After removal of 3 bases from V and 0 bases from J, the junction contained 8 bases not matched to a gene. The CDR3 is 17 residues long. Germline V gene lookup returns CDR1 SGHTA and CDR2 FQGNSA. CDR3 protein: CASSLGGRASSYNEQFF. The CDR3 nucleotides are TGTGCCAGCAGCTTGGGGGGGAGGGCGAGCTCCTACAATGAGCAGTTCTTC.

The V and J genes are TRBV9 and TRBJ2-7; 7 positions agree with TRBD2. Germline CDR1 reads SGDLS; CDR2 reads YYNGEE. V shed 0 bases, J shed 0 bases, and the junction held 0 bases outside the gene matches. The CDR3 contains 14 residues. In nucleotides, the CDR3 is TGTGCCAGCAGCGTAGGCGGGAGCTCCTACGAGCAGTACTTC. It yields the protein CASSVGGSSYEQYF.

This CDR3 reads CASRSSESYNEQFF. The CDR3 nucleotides are TGCGCCAGCAGGTCTAGCGAATCCTACAATGAGCAGTTCTTC. The chain uses TRBV4-3 and TRBJ2-1; a possible D gene is TRBD2 (6 bases). The germline V gene has CDR1 LGHNA and CDR2 YSLEER. Trimming removed 6 bases from V and 1 base from J, with 10 bases in between. The CDR3 has 14 residues.

The chain employs TRBV28 and TRBJ2-7; TRBD2 matches at 7 bases. This CDR3 has 12 amino acids. CDR1 is MDHEN and CDR2 is SYDVKM in the germline V gene. Trimming took 7 bases from V and 6 from J; bases not matched to a gene: 6. CDR3 nucleotide sequence: TGTGCCAGCACCAGAGCGGGAATCGAGCAGTACTTC. Protein product: CASTRAGIEQYF. The full variable domain, with the rest looked up from reference TRBV28 and TRBJ2-7, is DVKVTQSSRYLVKRTGEKVFLECVQDMDHENMFWYRQDPGLGLRLIYFSYDVKMKEKGDIPEGYSVSREKKERFSLILESASTNQTSMYLCASTRAGIEQYFGPGTRLTVT.

The chain uses TRBV7-9 and TRBJ2-7; 8 bases are a match to TRBD2. The CDR3 contains 14 residues. V lost 4 bases, J lost 2 bases, and 4 bases stayed unmatched. Germline V gene sequence: CDR1 SEHNR, CDR2 FQNEAQ (reference sequence). CDR3 protein: CASSSGLETYEQYF. The CDR3 DNA follows: TGTGCCAGCAGCTCGGGACTAGAGACCTACGAGCAGTACTTC.